This T cell receptor beta chain was captured by sequencing in a study of cytomegalovirus exposure and HLA in healthy donors. The PCR ran on 60 Vbeta and 13 Jbeta primers. The assay was immunoSEQ multiplex PCR, and TCRdb's table has in-frame clones only and misses some. The repertoire has under 150,000 clones, around 80% of them found once; the top ten carry 3.5% to 5.5%. This CDR3 is 14 amino acids long. Germline V gene sequence: CDR1 SEHNR, CDR2 FQNEAQ (reference sequence). With 1 base removed from V and 2 bases from J, the gap between germline ends came to 8 bases. The sample comprised PBMCs. The V gene is TRBV7-9, the J gene TRBJ2-5; tentatively, D is TRBD2 (5 bases). This TCR was recovered from a middle-aged woman in good health and CMV-seropositive. CDR3 amino acids: CASSLVGGQETQYF. The DNA of the CDR3 is TGTGCCAGCAGCTTAGTAGGCGGGCAAGAGACCCAGTACTTC.